This entry features one TCR beta chain sequence. A single count supports this clone. The clone's antigen remains unknown. No base quality information exists; no much larger clone differs at one position. The sample belongs to a study of Ad26.COV2.S vaccination and SARS-CoV-2 variants (dated by TCRdb to the early 2020s). Concerning the study at large: Donors in the vaccine arm were drawn from COV1001, a phase I-IIa trial of Ad26.COV2.S in healthy adults that was multicentre, randomized, double-blind and placebo-controlled. The TCR-sequenced set comprised approximately 32 samples: approximately 19 Ad26.COV2.S vaccine recipients, 5 placebo recipients and 8 SARS-CoV-2 convalescent individuals. Trial participants were randomized into five groups of five: low-dose or high-dose Ad26.COV2.S given once or twice, or placebo on both occasions. TCRbeta repertoire sequencing was used to assess the specificity and breadth of SARS-CoV-2-reactive T cell receptors after Ad26.COV2.S vaccination. Ad26.COV2.S was administered intramuscularly at 5 x 10^10 or 1 x 10^11 viral particles, either as a single shot or as two shots given 56 days apart. Investigators did not know the trial group allocation while performing experiments and assessing outcomes.

The sample's treatment or condition label, in plain terms: roughly 19 received Ad26.COV2.S at low or high dose, single or two shots; about 5 received placebo; per-sample allocation not given. For vaccine and placebo recipients, repertoires were sequenced using samples collected on day 63 after the first injection. Cohort 1b enrolled roughly 25 adults aged 18-55 years at a single site in Boston, USA, between 29 July and 7 August 2020. Ad26.COV2.S was a replication-incompetent adenovirus type 26 vector that expressed a prefusion-stabilized SARS-CoV-2 spike protein derived from the original Wuhan strain. Study-wide conclusions, independent of this receptor: Substantial breadth of spike-specific CD8+ and CD4+ T cell responses was reported after vaccination. The study was not powered for comparison of responses between vaccine doses or regimens. Spike-specific TCR breadth was higher in Ad26.COV2.S recipients than in placebo recipients (P = 0.0014). Comparable non-spike TCR breadth was observed between vaccine and placebo recipients, consistent with only spike being contained in the vaccine. The authors noted that the TCR breadth and depth analyses may have underestimated total T cell responses.

TCRbeta CDR3 regions were sequenced with the immunoSEQ Assay. After extraction, genomic DNA underwent amplification by bias-controlled multiplex PCR, followed by high-throughput sequencing. Concerning the study's data processing: To quantify the absolute abundance of every unique TCRbeta CDR3 region, sequences were collapsed and filtered. T cell fraction was estimated by normalization of TCRbeta template counts to usable DNA, with usable DNA being measured through amplification of reference genes present in all nucleated cells. Repertoire TCRs were annotated as SARS-CoV-2-specific when V gene, CDR3 amino acid sequence and J gene were exactly matched to a known reactive TCR set. The reference SARS-CoV-2 TCR set came from MIRA and was filtered for enrichment in COVID-19-positive ImmuneCODE repertoires, removing public or cross-reactive TCRs. Based on the MIRA antigens, annotated TCRs were further analysed at the level of specific ORF or position within ORF. Depth was the summed frequency of annotated unique rearrangements, while breadth was defined as annotated unique rearrangements over total unique productive rearrangements. Group comparisons of TCR breadth used two-sided Wilcoxon rank-sum tests. Not all clones reach the TCRdb copy of this immuneACCESS table, which keeps in-frame sequences only. Checked studies attribute under half of the gap to unresolved V genes and leave the rest unexplained. The D gene and trimming were derived from the DNA, and the V and J assignments and clone size from that table. For this sample the table gives approximately 500,000 clones, of which approximately 90% were detected only once. Of the sample, 10% to 15% falls within the top ten clones.

The TCR comes from a person aged 18-60 years who received the Ad26.COV2.S COVID-19 vaccine or a placebo. Sample: peripheral blood, taken in a trial of Ad26.COV2.S vaccine versus placebo.

The CDR3 loop reads CASSLRNLAGVSTDTQYF. The DNA sequence reads TGTGCCAGCTCACTACGTAATCTCGCGGGAGTTAGCACAGATACGCAGTATTTT. The V gene is TRBV18 and the J gene is TRBJ2-3; 7 bases in between match TRBD2. Germline trimming: 4 bases from V, 0 bases from J; junction bases outside gene matches: 13. Reading the germline V gene gives CDR1 KGHSH and CDR2 LQKENI. From its cysteine to its phenylalanine, the CDR3 spans 18 amino acids. CDR3 DNA is the only sequence kept; it has 54 bases, read in frame from the first base.